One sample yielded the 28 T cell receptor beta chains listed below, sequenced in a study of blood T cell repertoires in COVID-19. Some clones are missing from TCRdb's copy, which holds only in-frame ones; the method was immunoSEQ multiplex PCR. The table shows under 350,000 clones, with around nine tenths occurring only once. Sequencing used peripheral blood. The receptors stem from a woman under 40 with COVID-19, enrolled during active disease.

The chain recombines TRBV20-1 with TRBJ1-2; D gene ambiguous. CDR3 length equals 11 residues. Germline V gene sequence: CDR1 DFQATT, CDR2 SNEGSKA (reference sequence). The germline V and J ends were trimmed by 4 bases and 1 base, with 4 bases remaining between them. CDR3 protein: CSATHNYGYTF. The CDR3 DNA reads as TGCAGTGCTACCCATAACTATGGCTACACCTTC.

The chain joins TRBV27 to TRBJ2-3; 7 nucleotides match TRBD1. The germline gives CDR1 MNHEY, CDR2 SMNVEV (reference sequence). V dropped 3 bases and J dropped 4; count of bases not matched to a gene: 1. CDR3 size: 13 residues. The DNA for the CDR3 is TGTGCCAGCAGTTTTGGGACAGCAGATACGCAGTATTTT. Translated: CASSFGTADTQYF.

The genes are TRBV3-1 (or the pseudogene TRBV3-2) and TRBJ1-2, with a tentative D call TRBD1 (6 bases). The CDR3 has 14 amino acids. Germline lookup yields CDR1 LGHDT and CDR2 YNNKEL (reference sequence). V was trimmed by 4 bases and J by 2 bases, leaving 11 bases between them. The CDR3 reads CASSRAQGNYGYTF. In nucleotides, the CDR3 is TGTGCCAGCAGCCGAGCACAGGGAAACTATGGCTACACCTTC.

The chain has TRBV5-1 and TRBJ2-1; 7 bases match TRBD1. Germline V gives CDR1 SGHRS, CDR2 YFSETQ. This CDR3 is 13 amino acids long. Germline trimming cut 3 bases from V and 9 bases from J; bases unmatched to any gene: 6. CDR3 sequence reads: CASSSGGEGEQFF. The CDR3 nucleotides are TGCGCCAGCAGCTCAGGGGGAGAGGGTGAGCAGTTCTTC.

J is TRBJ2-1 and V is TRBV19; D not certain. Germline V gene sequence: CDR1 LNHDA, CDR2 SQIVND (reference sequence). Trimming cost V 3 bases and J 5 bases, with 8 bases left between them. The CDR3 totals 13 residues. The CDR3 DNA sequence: TGTGCCAGTAGTATCGGCGGAGACAATGAGCAGTTCTTC. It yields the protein CASSIGGDNEQFF.

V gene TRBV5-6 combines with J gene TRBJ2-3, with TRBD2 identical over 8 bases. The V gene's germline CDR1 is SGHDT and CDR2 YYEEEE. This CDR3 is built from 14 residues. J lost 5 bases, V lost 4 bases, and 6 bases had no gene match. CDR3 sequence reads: CASSLSGVGDTQYF. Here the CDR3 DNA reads TGTGCCAGCAGCCTTAGCGGGGTCGGAGATACGCAGTATTTT.

The CDR3, as DNA: TGTGCCAGCAAGGGGTTTCACGTGACGCCCGAGCAGTACGTC. It specifies CASKGFHVTPEQYV. The rearrangement uses TRBV6-4 and TRBJ2-7; perhaps TRBD1 as D (5 bases). Per the germline V gene, CDR1 is MRHNA and CDR2 is SNTAGT. The V gene lost 7 bases and the J gene lost 6 bases, with 19 bases spanning the gap. CDR3 length: 14 residues.

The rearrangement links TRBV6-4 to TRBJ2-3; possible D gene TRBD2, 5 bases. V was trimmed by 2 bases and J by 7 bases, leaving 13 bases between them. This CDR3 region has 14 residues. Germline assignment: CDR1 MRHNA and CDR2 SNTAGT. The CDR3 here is CASSDGGPGNTQYF. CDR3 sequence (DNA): TGTGCCAGCAGTGACGGCGGGCCGGGAAATACGCAGTATTTT.

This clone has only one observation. This CDR3 is CASSGTSSLSSYNEQFF. The CDR3 bases are TGTGCCAGCAGCGGAACCTCTAGCCTCAGCTCCTACAATGAGCAGTTCTTC. The V call is TRBV7-9, the J call TRBJ2-1; maybe TRBD2 (5 bases). Deletions cut 5 bases from V and 0 bases from J, with 17 bases between. Germline CDR1 SEHNR, CDR2 FQNEAQ (reference sequence). The CDR3 runs to 17 residues.

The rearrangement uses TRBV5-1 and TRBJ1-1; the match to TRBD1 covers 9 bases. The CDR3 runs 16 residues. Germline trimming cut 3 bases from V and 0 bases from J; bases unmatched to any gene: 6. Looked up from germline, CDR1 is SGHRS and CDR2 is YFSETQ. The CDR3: CASSSRDRDMNTEAFF. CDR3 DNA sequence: TGCGCCAGCAGCTCTAGGGACAGGGACATGAACACTGAAGCTTTCTTT. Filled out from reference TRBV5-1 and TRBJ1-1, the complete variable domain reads KAGVTQTPRYLIKTRGQQVTLSCSPISGHRSVSWYQQTPGQGLQFLFEYFSETQRNKGNFPGRFSGRQFSNSRSEMNVSTLELGDSALYLCASSSRDRDMNTEAFFGQGTRLTVV.

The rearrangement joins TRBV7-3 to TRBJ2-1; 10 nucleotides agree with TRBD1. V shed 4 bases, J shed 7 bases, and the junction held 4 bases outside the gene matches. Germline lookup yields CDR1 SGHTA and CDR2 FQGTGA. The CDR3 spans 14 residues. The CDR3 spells CASSSGTGVNEQFF. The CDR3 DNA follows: TGTGCCAGCAGCTCAGGGACAGGGGTAAATGAGCAGTTCTTC. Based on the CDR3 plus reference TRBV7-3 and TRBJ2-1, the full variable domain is GAGVSQTPSNKVTEKGKYVELRCDPISGHTALYWYRQSLGQGPEFLIYFQGTGAADDSGLPNDRFFAVRPEGSVSTLKIQRTERGDSAVYLCASSSGTGVNEQFFGPGTRLTVL.

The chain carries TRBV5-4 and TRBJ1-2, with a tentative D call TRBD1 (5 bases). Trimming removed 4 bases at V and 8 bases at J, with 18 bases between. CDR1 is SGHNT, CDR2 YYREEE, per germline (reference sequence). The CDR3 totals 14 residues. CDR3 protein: CASSRRIQGSGYTF. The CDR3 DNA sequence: TGTGCCAGCAGCCGGCGGATTCAGGGTTCGGGCTACACCTTC.

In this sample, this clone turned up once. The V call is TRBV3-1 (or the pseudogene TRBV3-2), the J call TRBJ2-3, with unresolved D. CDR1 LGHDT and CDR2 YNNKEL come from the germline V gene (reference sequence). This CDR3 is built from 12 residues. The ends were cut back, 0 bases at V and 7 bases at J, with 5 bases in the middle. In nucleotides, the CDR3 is TGTGCCAGCAGCCAAGATCCGTATACGCAGTATTTT. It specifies CASSQDPYTQYF.

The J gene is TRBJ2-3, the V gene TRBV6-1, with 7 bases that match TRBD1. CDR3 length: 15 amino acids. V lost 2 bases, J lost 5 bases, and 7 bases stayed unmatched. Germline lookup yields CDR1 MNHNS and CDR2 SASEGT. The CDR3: CASSETGTVGDTQYF. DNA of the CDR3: TGTGCCAGCAGTGAAACGGGGACAGTAGGAGATACGCAGTATTTT.

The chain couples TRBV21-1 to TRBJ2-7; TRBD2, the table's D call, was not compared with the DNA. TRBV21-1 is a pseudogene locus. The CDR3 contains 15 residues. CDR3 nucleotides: TGTGCCAGCAGCCGGCGGCCGCGGAGCTCCTACGAGCAGTACGTC. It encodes CASSRRPRSSYEQYV.

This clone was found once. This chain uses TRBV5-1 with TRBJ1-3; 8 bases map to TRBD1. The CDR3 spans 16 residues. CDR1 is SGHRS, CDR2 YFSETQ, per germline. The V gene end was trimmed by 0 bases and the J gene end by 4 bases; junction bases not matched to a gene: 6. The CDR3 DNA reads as TGCGCCAGCAGCTTGGGACAGGGGACTCCCGGAAACACCATATATTTT. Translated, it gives CASSLGQGTPGNTIYF.

This CDR3 reads CASSISPQGNSPLHF. CDR3 bases: TGTGCCAGTAGTATATCACCCCAGGGCAATTCACCCCTCCACTTT. The gene calls are TRBV19 and TRBJ1-6; possible D gene TRBD1, 5 bases. Between the trimmed V and J ends, which lost 2 bases and 7 bases, there was a span of 12 bases. From germline, CDR1 is LNHDA and CDR2 SQIVND (reference sequence). This CDR3 is 15 amino acids long. The whole variable domain, filled in from reference TRBV19 and TRBJ1-6, reads DGGITQSPKYLFRKEGQNVTLSCEQNLNHDAMYWYRQDPGQGLRLIYYSQIVNDFQKGDIAEGYSVSREKKESFPLTVTSAQKNPTAFYLCASSISPQGNSPLHFGNGTRLTVT.

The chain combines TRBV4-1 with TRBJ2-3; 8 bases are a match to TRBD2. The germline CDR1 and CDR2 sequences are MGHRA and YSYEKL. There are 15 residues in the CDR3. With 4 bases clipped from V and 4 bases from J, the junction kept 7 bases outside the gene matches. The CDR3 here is CASSRGLAPPDTQYF. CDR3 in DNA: TGCGCCAGCAGCCGAGGACTAGCCCCCCCAGATACGCAGTATTTT.

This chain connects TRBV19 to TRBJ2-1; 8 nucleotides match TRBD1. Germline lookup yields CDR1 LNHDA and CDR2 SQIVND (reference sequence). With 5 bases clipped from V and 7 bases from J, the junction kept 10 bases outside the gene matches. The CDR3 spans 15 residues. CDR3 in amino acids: CASSLQRTGRNEQFF. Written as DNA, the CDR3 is TGTGCCAGTAGTCTACAAAGGACAGGGCGTAATGAGCAGTTCTTC.

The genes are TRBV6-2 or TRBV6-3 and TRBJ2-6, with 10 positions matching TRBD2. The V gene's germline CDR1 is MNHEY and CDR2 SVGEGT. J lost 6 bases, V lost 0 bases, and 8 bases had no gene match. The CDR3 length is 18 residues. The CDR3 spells CASSYSRTSGPAANVLTF. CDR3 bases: TGTGCCAGCAGTTACTCGAGGACTAGCGGTCCCGCGGCCAACGTCCTGACTTTC.

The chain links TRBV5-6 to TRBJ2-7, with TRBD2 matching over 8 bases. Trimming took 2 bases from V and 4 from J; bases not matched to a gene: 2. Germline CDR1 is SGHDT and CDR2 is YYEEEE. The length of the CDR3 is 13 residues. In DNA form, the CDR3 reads TGTGCCAGCAGCTTCGGGACTAGTTACGAGCAGTACTTC. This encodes CASSFGTSYEQYF.

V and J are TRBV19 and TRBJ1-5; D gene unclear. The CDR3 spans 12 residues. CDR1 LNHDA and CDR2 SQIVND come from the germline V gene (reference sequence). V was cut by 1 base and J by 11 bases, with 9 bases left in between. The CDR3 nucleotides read TGTGCCAGTAGTATAGCCGGGGAGACCCAGCATTTT. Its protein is CASSIAGETQHF.

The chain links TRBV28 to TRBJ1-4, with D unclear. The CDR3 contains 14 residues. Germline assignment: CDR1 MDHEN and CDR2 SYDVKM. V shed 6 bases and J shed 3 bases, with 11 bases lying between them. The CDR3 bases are TGTGCCAGCAGGCCCGCAGTGGCTAATGAAAAACTGTTTTTT. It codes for CASRPAVANEKLFF.

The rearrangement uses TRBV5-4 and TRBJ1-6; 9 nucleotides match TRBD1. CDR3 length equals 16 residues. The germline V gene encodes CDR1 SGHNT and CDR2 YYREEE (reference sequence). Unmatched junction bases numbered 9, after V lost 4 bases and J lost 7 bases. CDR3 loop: CASSIGQGQVNSPLHF. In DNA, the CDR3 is TGTGCCAGCAGCATCGGACAGGGGCAGGTCAATTCACCCCTCCACTTT.

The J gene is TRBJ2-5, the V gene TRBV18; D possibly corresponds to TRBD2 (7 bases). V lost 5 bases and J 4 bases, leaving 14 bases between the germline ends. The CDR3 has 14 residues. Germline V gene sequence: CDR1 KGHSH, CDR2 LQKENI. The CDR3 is CASSAGGAGETQYF. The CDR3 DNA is TGTGCCAGCTCAGCTGGGGGGGCCGGAGAGACCCAGTACTTC.

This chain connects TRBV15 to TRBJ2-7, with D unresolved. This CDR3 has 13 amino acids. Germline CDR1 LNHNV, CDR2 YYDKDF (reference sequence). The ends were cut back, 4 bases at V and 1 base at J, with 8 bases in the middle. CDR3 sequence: CATSISLSYEQYF. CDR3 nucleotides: TGTGCCACCAGCATCTCTTTGTCCTACGAGCAGTACTTC.

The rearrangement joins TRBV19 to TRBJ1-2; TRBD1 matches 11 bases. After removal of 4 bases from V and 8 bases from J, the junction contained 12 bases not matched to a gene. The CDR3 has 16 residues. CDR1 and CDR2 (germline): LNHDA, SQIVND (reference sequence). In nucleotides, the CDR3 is TGTGCCAGTAGTACCCGCCGGACAGGGGGCTTGGACGGCTACACCTTC. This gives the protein CASSTRRTGGLDGYTF.

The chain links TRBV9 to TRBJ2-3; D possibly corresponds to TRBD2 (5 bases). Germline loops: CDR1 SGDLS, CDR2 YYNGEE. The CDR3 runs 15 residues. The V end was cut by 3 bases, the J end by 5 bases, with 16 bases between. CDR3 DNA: TGTGCCAGCAGCGAAGGACTCCCTGAACGAGATACGCAGTATTTT. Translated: CASSEGLPERDTQYF.